This is a list of T cell receptor beta chains from one sample in a study of OX40 agonist ivuxolimab in advanced cancers. TCRdb keeps only in-frame clones here, not all; method: immunoSEQ multiplex PCR. The table has 72,000 or so clones, around 86% seen once. This specimen consisted of CD4+ or CD8+ T cells sorted from blood, obtained in a trial of the OX40 agonist ivuxolimab. The source is an adult with an advanced solid tumor such as melanoma, head and neck, liver or kidney cancer. The CDR3 runs from the conserved cysteine through the conserved F or W. A D gene is named only where the DNA matches it firmly. Expanded clones get a size class; other rows say once, few or many, or leave the size out.

TGTGCCAGCAGTGACGGACAGTCGATTTATGGCTACACCTTC | CASSDGQSIYGYTF | TRBJ1-2 | TRBV2 | NA | NA
TGTGCCAGCAGGTCATACGGAAGTAACACCGGGGAGCTGTTTTTT | CASRSYGSNTGELFF | TRBJ2-2 | TRBV27 | NA | NA
TGTGCCAGCAGCTTGTCACAGGGGGGCACCGGGGAGCTGTTTTTT | CASSLSQGGTGELFF | TRBJ2-2 | TRBV11-3 | TRBD1 | NA
TGCGCCAGCAGCTTGGACGACAGGCTAGGCGGAAACACCATATATTTT | CASSLDDRLGGNTIYF | TRBJ1-3 | TRBV5-1 | NA | NA
TGTGCCAGCAGCTTAAGCAGGGCAACTAATGAAAAACTGTTTTTT | CASSLSRATNEKLFF | TRBJ1-4 | TRBV7-3 | NA | NA
TGTGCCAGCAGCGCACAGGGCTACTCTGGAAACACCATATATTTT | CASSAQGYSGNTIYF | TRBJ1-3 | TRBV5-8 | NA | NA
TGTGCCAGCAGCTACCTAGACTACAATGAGCAGTTCTTC | CASSYLDYNEQFF | TRBJ2-1 | TRBV7-9 | NA | NA
TGTGCCAGCGAGACCGCAGGGGGCAGGGAAAAACTGTTTTTT | CASETAGGREKLFF | TRBJ1-4 | TRBV6-1 | TRBD1 | NA
TGTGCCAGCAGCTTGGAGGGAACCTACGAGCAGTACTTC | CASSLEGTYEQYF | TRBJ2-7 | TRBV5-4 | NA | NA
TGTGCCAGCTCACCACCTCAGGGGACAGCCTACAATGAGCAGTTCTTC | CASSPPQGTAYNEQFF | TRBJ2-1 | TRBV18 | TRBD1 | few
TGTGCCAGCAAGACTAAAGACAGGCAGAACACCGGGGAGCTGTTTTTT | CASKTKDRQNTGELFF | TRBJ2-2 | TRBV5-6 | NA | once
TGTGCCACCAGCAGGGGGGGGACAGGAGGCTACGAGCAGTACTTC | CATSRGGTGGYEQYF | TRBJ2-7 | TRBV15 | NA | NA
TGCAGTGCTTCCTTGGACTACGAGCAGTACTTC | CSASLDYEQYF | TRBJ2-7 | TRBV20-1 | NA | NA
TGTGCCAGTAGTCCTTATAGCAATCAGCCCCAGCATTTT | CASSPYSNQPQHF | TRBJ1-5 | TRBV19 | NA | NA
TGTGCCAGCAGTTACTCGGGGGGGGACAATCAGCCCCAGCATTTT | CASSYSGGDNQPQHF | TRBJ1-5 | TRBV6-6 | NA | NA
TGTGCCAGCAGCGGAAGACAGGGGGCCGGCACTGAAGCTTTCTTT | CASSGRQGAGTEAFF | TRBJ1-1 | TRBV5-5 | TRBD1 | once
TGTGCCAGCAGCCTAACCGGGACAAGTGGCGAGCAGTACTTC | CASSLTGTSGEQYF | TRBJ2-7 | TRBV5-6 | NA | NA
TGTGCCAGCAGTGAAGGACCGGGCACCAGGGAGTTCTTC | CASSEGPGTREFF | TRBJ2-1 | TRBV2 | NA | few
TGTGCCAGCAGCTGGACTATGCCCCCAGATACGCAGTATTTT | CASSWTMPPDTQYF | TRBJ2-3 | TRBV7-9 | NA | NA
TGTGCCAGCAGCCGTTTAAGGCCCGGAGAGTGGGGCGCGCACGGGGAGCTGTTTTTT | CASSRLRPGEWGAHGELFF | TRBJ2-2 | TRBV11-2 | NA | NA
TGTGCCAGTAGTATCCGGGGACCAACCTACAATGAGCAGTTCTTC | CASSIRGPTYNEQFF | TRBJ2-1 | TRBV19 | NA | NA
TGTGCCAGCAGTTACAGCGTCAGGGGGCAGGAAGGCTACACCTTC | CASSYSVRGQEGYTF | TRBJ1-2 | TRBV6-5 | TRBD1 | NA
TGTGCCAGCAGCTTTGCTGGGTTTGCCACAGATACGCAGTATTTT | CASSFAGFATDTQYF | TRBJ2-3 | TRBV7-9 | NA | once
TGCGCCAGCAGCCCCGGGGGACTAGCGGGATCTAATGAGCAGTTCTTC | CASSPGGLAGSNEQFF | TRBJ2-1 | TRBV5-1 | TRBD2 | NA
TGTGCCAGTAGTCCCCGTGGGCAGTCTAGCTCTGGGGCCAACGTCCTGACTTTC | CASSPRGQSSSGANVLTF | TRBJ2-6 | TRBV19 | NA | once
TGTGCCAGCAGCCAAACCGGGACTAGCGGAGGTGAGCAGTTCTTC | CASSQTGTSGGEQFF | TRBJ2-1 | TRBV6-6 | TRBD2 | once
TGTGCCATCAGTGAGCGGGAGGGGCTGGACCTAGATACGCAGTATTTT | CAISEREGLDLDTQYF | TRBJ2-3 | TRBV10-3 | TRBD2 | NA
TGTGCCAGCAGTTTAGTTAGAGGGGGGAGCACAGATACGCAGTATTTT | CASSLVRGGSTDTQYF | TRBJ2-3 | TRBV28 | NA | NA
TGTGCCAGCAGTCCCCGGCTAGGGAAAAGCGAAAAACTGTTTTTT | CASSPRLGKSEKLFF | TRBJ1-4 | TRBV2 | NA | NA
TGTGCCAGCAGTTTGTTCGGACAGGGAGGCAATCAGCCCCAGCATTTT | CASSLFGQGGNQPQHF | TRBJ1-5 | TRBV28 | TRBD1 | once
TGTGCCAGCAGCCGAGGGTTGCTCCCCTCCTACGAGCAGTACTTC | CASSRGLLPSYEQYF | TRBJ2-7 | TRBV5-4 | NA | NA
TGTGCCAGCAGTGCTCCAAGGGGACTAGCGGGAGGAAACGAGCAGTACTTC | CASSAPRGLAGGNEQYF | TRBJ2-7 | TRBV25-1 | TRBD2 | NA